The subject of this entry is one T cell receptor beta chain. The data were obtained in a study of OX40 agonist ivuxolimab in advanced cancers. V gave up 5 bases and J gave up 4 bases, with 11 bases separating them. The CDR3 runs to 13 residues. Germline-derived CDR1 and CDR2 are SGHAT and FQDESV (reference sequence). This table comes from immunoSEQ multiplex PCR, and its TCRdb copy is limited to in-frame clones, with some not included. The sample yields some 49,000 clones, roughly nine tenths seen once. The J gene is TRBJ1-2, the V gene TRBV11-1; D not certain. This receptor was taken from an adult with an advanced solid tumor such as melanoma, head and neck, liver or kidney cancer. Sequencing used CD4+ or CD8+ T cells sorted from blood, obtained in a trial of the OX40 agonist ivuxolimab. The CDR3 sequence: CASSRGRFYGYTF. DNA of the CDR3: TGTGCCAGCAGCCGCGGGAGGTTCTATGGCTACACCTTC.